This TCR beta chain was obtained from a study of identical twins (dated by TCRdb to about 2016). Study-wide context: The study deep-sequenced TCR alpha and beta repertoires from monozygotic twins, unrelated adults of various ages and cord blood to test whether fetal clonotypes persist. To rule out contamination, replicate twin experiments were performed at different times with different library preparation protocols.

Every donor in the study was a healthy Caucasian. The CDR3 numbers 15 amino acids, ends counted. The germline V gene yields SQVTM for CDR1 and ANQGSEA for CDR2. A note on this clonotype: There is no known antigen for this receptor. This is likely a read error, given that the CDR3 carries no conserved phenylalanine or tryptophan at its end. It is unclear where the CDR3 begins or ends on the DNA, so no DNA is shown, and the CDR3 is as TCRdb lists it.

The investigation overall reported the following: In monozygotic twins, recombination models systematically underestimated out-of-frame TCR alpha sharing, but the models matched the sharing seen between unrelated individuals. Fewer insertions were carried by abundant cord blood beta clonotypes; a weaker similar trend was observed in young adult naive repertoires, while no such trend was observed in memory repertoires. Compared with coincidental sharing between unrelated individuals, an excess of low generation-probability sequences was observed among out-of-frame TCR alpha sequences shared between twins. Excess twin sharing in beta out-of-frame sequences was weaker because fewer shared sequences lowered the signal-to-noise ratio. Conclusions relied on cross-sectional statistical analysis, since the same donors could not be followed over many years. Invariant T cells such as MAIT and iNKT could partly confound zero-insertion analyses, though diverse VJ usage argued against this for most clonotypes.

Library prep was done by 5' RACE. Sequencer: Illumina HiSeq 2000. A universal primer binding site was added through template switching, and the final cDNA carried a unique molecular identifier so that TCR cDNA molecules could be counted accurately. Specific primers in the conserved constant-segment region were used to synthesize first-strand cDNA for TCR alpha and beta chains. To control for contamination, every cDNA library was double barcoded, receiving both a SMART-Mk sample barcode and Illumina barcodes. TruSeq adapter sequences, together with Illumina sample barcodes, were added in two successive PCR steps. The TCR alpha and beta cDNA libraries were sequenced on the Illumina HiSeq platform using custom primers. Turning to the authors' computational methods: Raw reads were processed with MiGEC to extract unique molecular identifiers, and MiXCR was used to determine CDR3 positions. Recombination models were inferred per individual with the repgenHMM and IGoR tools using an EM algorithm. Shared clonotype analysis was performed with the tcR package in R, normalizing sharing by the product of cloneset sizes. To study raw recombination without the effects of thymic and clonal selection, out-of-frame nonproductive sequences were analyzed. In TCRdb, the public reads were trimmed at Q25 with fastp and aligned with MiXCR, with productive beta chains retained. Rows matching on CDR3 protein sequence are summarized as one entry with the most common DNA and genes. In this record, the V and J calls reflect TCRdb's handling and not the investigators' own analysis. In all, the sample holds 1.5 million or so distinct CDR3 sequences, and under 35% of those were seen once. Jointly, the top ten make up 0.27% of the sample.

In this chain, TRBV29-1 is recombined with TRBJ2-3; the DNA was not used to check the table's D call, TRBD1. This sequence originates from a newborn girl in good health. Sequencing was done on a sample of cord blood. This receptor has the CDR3 CSVQKTGQASYEQYC.